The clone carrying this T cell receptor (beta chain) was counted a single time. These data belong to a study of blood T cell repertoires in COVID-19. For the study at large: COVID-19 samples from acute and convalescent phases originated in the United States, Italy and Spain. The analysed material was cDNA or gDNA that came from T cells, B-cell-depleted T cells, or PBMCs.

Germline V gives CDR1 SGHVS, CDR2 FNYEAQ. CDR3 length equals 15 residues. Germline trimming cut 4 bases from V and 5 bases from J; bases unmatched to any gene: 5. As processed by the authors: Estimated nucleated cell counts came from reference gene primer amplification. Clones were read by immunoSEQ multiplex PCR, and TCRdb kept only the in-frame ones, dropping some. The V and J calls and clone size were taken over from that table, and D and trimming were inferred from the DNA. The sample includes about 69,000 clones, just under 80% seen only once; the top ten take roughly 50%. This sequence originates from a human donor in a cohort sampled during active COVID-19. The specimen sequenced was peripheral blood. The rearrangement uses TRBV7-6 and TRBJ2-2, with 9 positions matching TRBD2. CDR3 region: CASSSPSGATGELFF. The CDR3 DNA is TGTGCCAGCAGCTCCCCTAGCGGGGCTACCGGGGAGCTGTTTTTT.